This T cell receptor (beta chain) was obtained from a study of blood T cell repertoires in COVID-19. In the original processing: Reference gene primer amplification gave estimated nucleated cell counts. Clones were sequenced by immunoSEQ multiplex PCR, and TCRdb holds only the in-frame ones, with some missing. The V and J calls and clone size are taken from that table; D and trimming were inferred from the DNA. The sample contains about 44,000 clones, around 90% of which appear only once. CDR3 length: 14 amino acids. Germline V gene data show CDR1 as SGHRS and CDR2 as YFSETQ. Trimming took off 3 bases at V and 7 bases at J, with 13 bases between the two ends.

The rearrangement uses TRBV5-1 and TRBJ1-4; tentatively, D is TRBD1 (5 bases). This TCR came from a man in his forties or fifties with COVID-19, enrolled during active disease. The sequenced material came from peripheral blood. The CDR3 spells CASSSLQGTEKLFF. For the CDR3, the DNA is TGCGCCAGCAGCTCCCTGCAGGGAACTGAAAAACTGTTTTTT.